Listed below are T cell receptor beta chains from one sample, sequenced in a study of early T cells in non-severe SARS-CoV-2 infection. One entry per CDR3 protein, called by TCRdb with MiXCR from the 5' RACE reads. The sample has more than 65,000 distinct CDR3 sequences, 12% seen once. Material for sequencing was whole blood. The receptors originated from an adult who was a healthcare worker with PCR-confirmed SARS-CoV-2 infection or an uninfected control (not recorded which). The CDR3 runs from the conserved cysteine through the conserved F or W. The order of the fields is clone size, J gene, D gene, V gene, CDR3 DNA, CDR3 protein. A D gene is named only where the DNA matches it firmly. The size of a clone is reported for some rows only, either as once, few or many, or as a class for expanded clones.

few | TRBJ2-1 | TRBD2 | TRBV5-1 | TGCGCCAGCAGCTTGGGGCGGGAGATCGGCAATGAGCAGTTCTTC | CASSLGREIGNEQFF
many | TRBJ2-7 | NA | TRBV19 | TGTGCCAGTAGTTCTCGGGGACCGTACGAGCAGTACTTC | CASSSRGPYEQYF
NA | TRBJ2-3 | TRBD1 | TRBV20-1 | TGCAGTGCTCCCTTTATTGGACAGGGGACGAGAGATACGCAGTATTTT | CSAPFIGQGTRDTQYF
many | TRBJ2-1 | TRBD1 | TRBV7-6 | TGTGCCAGCAGCTTAGGCCCGGGACAGAACCACAATGAGCAGTTCTTC | CASSLGPGQNHNEQFF
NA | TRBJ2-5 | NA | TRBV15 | TGTGCCACCAGCAGGGAGCACCCCAGTGGCCAGCCCGGGGAGACCCAGTACTTC | CATSREHPSGQPGETQYF
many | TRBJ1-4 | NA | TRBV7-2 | TGTGCCAGCAGCCCCGGAGTGGGGACGGGGAATGAAAAACTGTTTTTT | CASSPGVGTGNEKLFF
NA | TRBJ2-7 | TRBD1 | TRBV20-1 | TGCAGTGCTAAACGGACAGGGATAAAGGAGCAGTACTTC | CSAKRTGIKEQYF
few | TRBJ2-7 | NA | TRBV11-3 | TGTGCCAGCAGCCCCGCTGGATCCCGAGGGGAGCAGTACTTC | CASSPAGSRGEQYF
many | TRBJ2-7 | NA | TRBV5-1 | TGCGCCAGCAGCAGGGACTACGAGCAGTACTTC | CASSRDYEQYF
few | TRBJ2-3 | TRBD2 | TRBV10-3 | TGTGCCATCAGTGAAGCCGGTAGCGGGCCTGGAGATACGCAGTATTTT | CAISEAGSGPGDTQYF
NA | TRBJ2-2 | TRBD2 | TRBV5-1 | TGCGCCAGCAGCTTACTAGCGGGTCACTCCACCGGGGAGCTGTTTTTT | CASSLLAGHSTGELFF
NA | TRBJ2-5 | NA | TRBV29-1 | TGCAGCGTTGAAGGAGTCAGTCAAGAGACCCAGTACTTC | CSVEGVSQETQYF
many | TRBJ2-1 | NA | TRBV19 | TGTGCCAGTAGTATAATACCAGGGGATGAGCAGTTCTTC | CASSIIPGDEQFF
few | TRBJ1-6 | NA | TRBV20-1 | TGCAGTGCTAGAGAACGGGCCGGAAATTCACCCCTCCACTTT | CSARERAGNSPLHF
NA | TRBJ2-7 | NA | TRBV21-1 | TGTGCCAGCAGTACGACTAGCGGCGCCTACGAGCAGTACTTC | CASSTTSGAYEQYF
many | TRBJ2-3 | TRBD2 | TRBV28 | TGTGCCACGTTTAGTTGGACTAGCCCTAGCACAGATACGCAGTATTTT | CATFSWTSPSTDTQYF
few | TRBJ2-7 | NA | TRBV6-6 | TGTGCCAGCAGTGGGGGCCTCCTTGATTTCTACGAGCAGTACTTC | CASSGGLLDFYEQYF
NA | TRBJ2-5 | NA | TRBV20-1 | TGCAGTGGGGGGCGGGGCGAGACCCAGTACTTC | CSGGRGETQYF
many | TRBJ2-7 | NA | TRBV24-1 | TGTGCCACCAGTGCAGGGAGTTACGAGCAGTACTTC | CATSAGSYEQYF
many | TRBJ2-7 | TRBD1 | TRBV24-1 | TGTGCCGCAGGGGACAGAGCCTACGAGCAGTACTTC | CAAGDRAYEQYF
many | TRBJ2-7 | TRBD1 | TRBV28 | TGTGCCAGCAGTCTTGACAGGGGGGAGCAGTACTTC | CASSLDRGEQYF
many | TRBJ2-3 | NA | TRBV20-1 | TGCAGTGCTAGAGAGGGAGTGCGAGATACGCAGTATTTT | CSAREGVRDTQYF
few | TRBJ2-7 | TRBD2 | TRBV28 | TGTGCCAGCAGTCCCGCCGGGGGGTCAGCGGGTGTGAAGCAGTACTTC | CASSPAGGSAGVKQYF
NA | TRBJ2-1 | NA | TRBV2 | TGTGCCAGCAGTGAAGCGCTTAGGGGTGACGATGAGCAGTTCTTC | CASSEALRGDDEQFF
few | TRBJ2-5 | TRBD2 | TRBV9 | TGTGCCAGCAGCCCAGGGACTAGCGGGTTACAAGAGACCCAGTACTTC | CASSPGTSGLQETQYF
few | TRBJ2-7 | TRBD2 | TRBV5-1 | TGCGCCAGCGGTTCGCGGACTAGCGGGGGAGAGCAGTACTTC | CASGSRTSGGEQYF
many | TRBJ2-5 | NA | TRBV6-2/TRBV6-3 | TGTGCCAGCAGTTCCCCCGGACTACTCCAAGAGACCCAGTACTTC | CASSSPGLLQETQYF
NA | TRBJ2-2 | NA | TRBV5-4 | TGTGCCAGCAGCAATGGAGGGATTGGCGGGAACACCGGGGAGCTGTTTTTT | CASSNGGIGGNTGELFF
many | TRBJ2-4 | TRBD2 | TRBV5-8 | TGTGCCAGCAGCTTGAGTCGGCTAGCGGGAGGGGGCATTCAGTACTTC | CASSLSRLAGGGIQYF
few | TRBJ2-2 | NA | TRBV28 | TGTGCCAGCAGTTCCCTTACCGGGGAGCTGTTTTTT | CASSSLTGELFF
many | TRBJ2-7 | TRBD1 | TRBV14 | TGTGCCAGCAGCCGAGGGACAGGGAGGTCGCCCTACGAGCAGTACTTC | CASSRGTGRSPYEQYF
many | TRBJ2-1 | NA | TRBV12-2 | TGTGCAAGTCGCTTATTCAGGGAAACCCCCTACAATGAGCAGTTCTTC | CASRLFRETPYNEQFF
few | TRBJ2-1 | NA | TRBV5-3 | TGTGCCAGAAGCACCTGCGAGACAGGTCCTCCCTACAATGAGCAGTTCTTC | CARSTCETGPPYNEQFF
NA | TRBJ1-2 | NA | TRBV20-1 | TGCAGTGTCTCAGCTCCTTCCTATGGCTACACCTTC | CSVSAPSYGYTF
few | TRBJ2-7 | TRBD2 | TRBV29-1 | TGCAGCGTCTCTAAGCCCAGCGGGAGCTCCTACGAGCAGTACTTC | CSVSKPSGSSYEQYF
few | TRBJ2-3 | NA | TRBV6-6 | TGTGCCAGCAGCCGACTAGGGTTGGGCACAGATACGCAGTATTTT | CASSRLGLGTDTQYF
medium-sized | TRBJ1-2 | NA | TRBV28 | TGTGCCAGCGGCCTGCCCGGACACCCGAACTATGGCTACACCTTC | CASGLPGHPNYGYTF
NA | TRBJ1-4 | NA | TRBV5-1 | TGCGCCAGCAGCTTACTGGGCTCAACTAATGAAAAACTGTTTTTT | CASSLLGSTNEKLFF
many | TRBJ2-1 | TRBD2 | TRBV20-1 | TGCAGTGCTAGAGGGACTAGCGGGAGTAACGGAGAGCAGTTCTTC | CSARGTSGSNGEQFF
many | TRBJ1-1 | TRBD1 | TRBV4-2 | TGTGCCAGCAGCGTTACAGGGGGCGCGTTTAACACTGAAGCTTTCTTT | CASSVTGGAFNTEAFF
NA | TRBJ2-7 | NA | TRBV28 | TGTGCCAGCACTCAGGGGGAGGTTTACGAGCAGTACTTC | CASTQGEVYEQYF